This T cell receptor (beta chain) emerged from a study of human T cells and chemical hapten exposure. Study background: Subjects had 2% DPC placed on around 2 cm by around 2 cm of upper inner arm skin for sensitization.

The sample's time point: pre-sensitization, week 0. Treatment reported: therapeutic diphenylcyclopropenone sensitization with weekly scalp DPC. Participating donors were patients with alopecia, aged 18 to 70 years, considered appropriate candidates for DPC. This CDR3 is built from 16 residues. The V gene end was trimmed by 0 bases and the J gene end by 3 bases; junction bases not matched to a gene: 5. Germline lookup yields CDR1 LGHNA and CDR2 YSLEER. The table lists this clonotype with many counts. The antigen remains undetermined. Study results and caveats: The formation of large CDR3 similarity clusters by expanded TCRs significantly exceeded that of controls. Correlating positively with patch test score were the PT1 expanded TCR counts.

TCRdb processed the RACE reads anew with MiXCR; each CDR3 protein has one entry. The sample carries around 250,000 distinct CDR3 sequences, 7.5% to 10% recorded once. The rearrangement joins TRBV4-3 to TRBJ2-1; 7 nucleotides align to TRBD2. This receptor was obtained from a woman in her forties with alopecia areata. Some clones in this sample may be carry-over from other donors' samples. The material was whole blood, obtained in connection with sensitization to the hapten diphenylcyclopropenone (DPC). The CDR3 DNA reads as TGCGCCAGCAGCCAAGATCCAAGCGGGAACTACAATGAGCAGTTCTTC. This encodes CASSQDPSGNYNEQFF.